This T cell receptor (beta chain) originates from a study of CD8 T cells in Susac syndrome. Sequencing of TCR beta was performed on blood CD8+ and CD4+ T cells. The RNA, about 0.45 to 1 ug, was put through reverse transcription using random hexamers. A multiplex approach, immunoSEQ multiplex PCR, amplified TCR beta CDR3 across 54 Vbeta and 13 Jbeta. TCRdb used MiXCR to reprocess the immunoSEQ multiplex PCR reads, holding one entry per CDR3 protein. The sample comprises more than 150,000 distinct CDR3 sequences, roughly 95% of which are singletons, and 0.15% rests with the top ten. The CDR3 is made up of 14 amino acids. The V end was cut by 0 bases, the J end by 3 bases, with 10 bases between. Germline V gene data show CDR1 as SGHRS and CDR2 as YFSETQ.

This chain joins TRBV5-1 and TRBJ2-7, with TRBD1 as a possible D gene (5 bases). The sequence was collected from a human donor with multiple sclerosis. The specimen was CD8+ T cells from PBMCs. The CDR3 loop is CASSLEHRLYEQYF. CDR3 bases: TGCGCCAGCAGCTTGGAGCACAGGCTCTACGAGCAGTACTTC.